A single sample is the source of the 24 T cell receptor beta chains below, sequenced in a study of cytomegalovirus exposure and HLA in healthy donors. PCR employed 60 Vbeta and 13 Jbeta primers. Assay used: immunoSEQ multiplex PCR; TCRdb lists only in-frame clones, some missing. The profile shows roughly 160,000 clones, approximately 77% of them singletons. The sequencing sample was made of PBMCs. The origin of the receptors is a man aged 45-65 years in good health and CMV-seropositive.

V is TRBV4-2 and J is TRBJ2-2; 10 nucleotides match TRBD2. Germline V gives CDR1 LGHNA, CDR2 YNFKEQ. There are 16 residues in the CDR3. The J segment lost 3 bases and the V segment lost 3 bases, leaving 4 bases of the junction unmatched. This CDR3 reads CASSQIAGGDTGELFF. The CDR3 DNA sequence: TGTGCCAGCAGCCAGATAGCGGGGGGCGACACCGGGGAGCTGTTTTTT.

The chain couples TRBV7-2 to TRBJ1-2; 9 bases align to TRBD1. CDR3 length equals 15 residues. The germline gives CDR1 SGHTA, CDR2 FQGNSA. The V and J ends lost 6 bases and 4 bases, in that order; junction bases with no gene match: 9. The CDR3: CASSTDRGSTYGYTF. CDR3 DNA: TGTGCCAGCAGTACCGACAGGGGGAGTACCTATGGCTACACCTTC.

The J gene is TRBJ2-7, the V gene TRBV2; 12 positions agree with TRBD1. The CDR3 is 16 amino acids. Trimming removed 4 bases from V and 7 bases from J; junction bases left unmatched: 11. Per the germline V gene, CDR1 is SNHLY and CDR2 is FYNNEI. The CDR3 region is CASSGWDRGPGVEQYF. The CDR3 DNA is TGTGCCAGCAGTGGGTGGGACAGGGGGCCCGGAGTGGAGCAGTACTTC.

V is TRBV11-2 and J is TRBJ1-2, with TRBD1 as a possible D gene (5 bases). The length of the CDR3 is 15 residues. The V gene lost 5 bases and the J gene lost 5 bases, with 18 bases spanning the gap. CDR1 and CDR2 from the germline V gene are SGHAT and FQNNGV. CDR3 residues: CASSQGRAGGYGYTF. For the CDR3, the DNA is TGTGCCAGCAGCCAGGGAAGGGCAGGAGGGTATGGCTACACCTTC.

This rearrangement joins TRBV6-1 to TRBJ2-7; 10 nucleotides align to TRBD1. CDR1 MNHNS and CDR2 SASEGT come from the germline V gene. This CDR3 is 15 amino acids long. Germline trimming cut 2 bases from V and 11 bases from J; bases unmatched to any gene: 12. The CDR3 sequence is CASSETAGQGSLEYF. The CDR3 bases are TGTGCCAGCAGTGAAACGGCGGGACAGGGGTCCCTAGAGTACTTC.

V is TRBV11-3 and J is TRBJ2-3; 8 bases align to TRBD2. Germline loops: CDR1 SGHNT, CDR2 YENEEA. V lost 1 base and J lost 10; bases outside the gene matches: 4. The CDR3 runs 13 residues. The CDR3 is CASSLVGLAPQYF. Here the CDR3 DNA reads TGTGCCAGCAGCTTAGTTGGACTAGCCCCGCAGTATTTT.

This chain uses TRBV15 with TRBJ2-5, with TRBD1 identical over 9 bases. The DNA end is more similar to TRBJ2-7, so the J call may be wrong. This CDR3 has 16 amino acids. CDR1 is LNHNV and CDR2 is YYDKDF in the germline V gene (reference sequence). In DNA, the CDR3 is TGTGCCACCAGCAGAGGACTTCGGGACAGGGCGTCCGAGCAGTACTTC. This translates into CATSRGLRDRASEQYF.

The V call is TRBV4-2, the J call TRBJ2-3, with D maybe TRBD2 (7 bases). Germline V CDR1 and CDR2: LGHNA, YNFKEQ. The CDR3 is made up of 16 amino acids. V shed 4 bases and J shed 3 bases, with 17 bases lying between them. The CDR3 DNA reads as TGTGCCAGCAGCCCCCTCGAGGGGGGGGAAACAGATACGCAGTATTTT. Translated: CASSPLEGGETDTQYF.

J is TRBJ1-5 and V is TRBV5-8, with a possible D match to TRBD1 (6 bases). Germline CDR1 SGHTS, CDR2 YDEGEE. The CDR3 runs to 16 residues. Trimming left V 0 bases short and J 5 bases short, with 15 bases between. The chain's CDR3 is CASSLGSGERDQPQHF. CDR3 nucleotides: TGTGCCAGCAGCTTGGGGTCAGGGGAACGCGATCAGCCCCAGCATTTT.

This chain links TRBV6-6 with TRBJ2-7; 10 nucleotides agree with TRBD2. Germline V lookup: CDR1 MNHNY, CDR2 SVGAGI (reference sequence). The CDR3 length is 14 residues. The junction had 2 bases not matched to a gene; V was cut back by 5 bases and J by 1 base. CDR3 residues: CASSQTSGSYEQYF. The CDR3 DNA is TGTGCCAGCAGTCAGACTAGCGGGTCCTACGAGCAGTACTTC.

This chain uses TRBV7-9 with TRBJ1-6; the D is unclear. With 2 bases removed from V and 0 bases from J, the gap between germline ends came to 8 bases. Germline assignment: CDR1 SEHNR and CDR2 FQNEAQ (reference sequence). This CDR3 comprises 16 residues. CDR3 in amino acids: CASSLTQNSYNSPLHF. The CDR3, as DNA: TGTGCCAGCAGCTTAACACAGAACTCCTATAATTCACCCCTCCACTTT.

The chain has TRBV5-6 and TRBJ2-1, with 11 positions matching TRBD2. V lost 1 base, J lost 4 bases, and 13 bases stayed unmatched. Germline CDR1 SGHDT, CDR2 YYEEEE. The CDR3 has 19 amino acids. The CDR3 DNA reads as TGTGCCAGCAGCTTGTCTGGAACTAGCGGGGGAATGTATTACAATGAGCAGTTCTTC. This sequence encodes CASSLSGTSGGMYYNEQFF. Full variable domain (remainder filled in from reference TRBV5-6 and TRBJ2-1): DAGVTQSPTHLIKTRGQQVTLRCSPKSGHDTVSWYQQALGQGPQFIFQYYEEEERQRGNFPDRFSGHQFPNYSSELNVNALLLGDSALYLCASSLSGTSGGMYYNEQFFGPGTRLTVL.

This rearrangement joins TRBV11-2 to TRBJ1-3, with TRBD1 matching over 9 bases. The CDR3 runs to 16 residues. Germline V gene data show CDR1 as SGHAT and CDR2 as FQNNGV. The V gene end was trimmed by 5 bases and the J gene end by 5 bases; junction bases not matched to a gene: 10. DNA for the CDR3: TGTGCCAGCAGCAACCGGGACAGGGTAGGGCGAAACACCATATATTTT. Translating it yields CASSNRDRVGRNTIYF.

CDR3 coding DNA: TGCAGCGTTGAAGATCACCAGTACAATGAGCAGTTCTTC. Translated, it gives CSVEDHQYNEQFF. V is TRBV29-1 and J is TRBJ2-1; D unresolved. Germline CDR1 SQVTM, CDR2 ANQGSEA. V was clipped by 0 bases and J by 4 bases, with 7 bases between them. The CDR3 has 13 residues.

The V call is TRBV4-1, the J call TRBJ2-3; the D gene is possibly TRBD2 (7 bases). The V end lost 0 bases, the J end lost 3 bases, and 16 bases lay between the germline ends. The CDR3 consists of 17 residues. Per the germline V gene, CDR1 is MGHRA and CDR2 is YSYEKL. Here the CDR3 DNA reads TGCGCCAGCAGCCAAGAGGCGGGGGCGGGTGTGACAGATACGCAGTATTTT. Its translation is CASSQEAGAGVTDTQYF.

This chain uses TRBV6-5 with TRBJ2-1; 7 bases agree with TRBD1. The V and J ends lost 2 bases and 5 bases, in that order; junction bases with no gene match: 9. The CDR3 consists of 16 residues. CDR1 is MNHEY and CDR2 is SVGAGI in the germline V gene. In DNA form, the CDR3 reads TGTGCCAGCAGTTACGGGATACGGGACAGCAACAATGAGCAGTTCTTC. This sequence encodes CASSYGIRDSNNEQFF.

The genes are TRBV11-2 and TRBJ2-5; tentatively, D is TRBD1 (6 bases). With 8 bases removed from V and 2 bases from J, the gap between germline ends came to 15 bases. CDR3 size: 14 residues. CDR1 and CDR2 (germline): SGHAT, FQNNGV. DNA for the CDR3: TGTGCCAGCCAGAAAGGGACACTACAAGAGACCCAGTACTTC. The encoded protein is CASQKGTLQETQYF.

The genes are TRBV27 and TRBJ1-5, with D perhaps matching TRBD1 (5 bases). CDR1 and CDR2 (germline): MNHEY, SMNVEV (reference sequence). Trimming left V 2 bases short and J 5 bases short, with 10 bases between. The CDR3 is made up of 14 amino acids. The CDR3: CASSLKGPDQPQHF. CDR3 coding DNA: TGTGCCAGCAGTTTAAAGGGGCCTGATCAGCCCCAGCATTTT.

This chain uses TRBV6-5 with TRBJ2-7; 9 positions match TRBD1. Germline V gives CDR1 MNHEY, CDR2 SVGAGI. The CDR3 covers 14 residues. J gave up 4 bases and V 7 bases, and 8 bases lay outside the gene matches. In nucleotides, the CDR3 is TGTGCCAGCATCCCCGGGACAGGGCGTTACGAGCAGTACTTC. The encoded protein is CASIPGTGRYEQYF.

The chain couples TRBV5-1 to TRBJ1-4; 9 bases are shared with TRBD1. CDR1 is SGHRS, CDR2 YFSETQ, per germline. The CDR3 covers 17 residues. The V gene end was trimmed by 1 base and the J gene end by 0 bases; junction bases not matched to a gene: 4. Here the CDR3 DNA reads TGCGCCAGCAGCTTGACAGGGGGCCATGCAACTAATGAAAAACTGTTTTTT. Its translation: CASSLTGGHATNEKLFF.

This clone came up once. The J gene is TRBJ2-3, the V gene TRBV5-1; 12 nucleotides match TRBD2. The germline CDR1 and CDR2 sequences are SGHRS and YFSETQ. Losses at the gene ends were 3 bases for V and 5 bases for J; bases not matched to a gene: 10. The CDR3 runs 17 residues. The CDR3 DNA reads as TGCGCCAGCAGCTGGGACCTAGCGGGGGGGCGGGGAGATACGCAGTATTTT. Residues: CASSWDLAGGRGDTQYF.

The chain is built from TRBV28 and TRBJ2-1, with TRBD2 identical over 12 bases. J was trimmed by 0 bases and V by 6 bases; bases with no gene match: 6. CDR3 length: 17 amino acids. Germline V gene data show CDR1 as MDHEN and CDR2 as SYDVKM. The chain's CDR3 is CASSRLAGVSSYNEQFF. The DNA for the CDR3 is TGTGCCAGCAGCCGACTAGCGGGGGTAAGCTCCTACAATGAGCAGTTCTTC.

This rearrangement joins TRBV9 to TRBJ1-2; 11 bases match TRBD1. The CDR3 sequence is 14 residues long. The germline V gene encodes CDR1 SGDLS and CDR2 YYNGEE. J gave up 7 bases and V 2 bases, and 4 bases lay outside the gene matches. In nucleotides, the CDR3 is TGTGCCAGCAGCGTTGGACAGGGGGCGCGTGGCTACACCTTC. Translation: CASSVGQGARGYTF. Filled out from reference TRBV9 and TRBJ1-2, the complete variable domain reads DSGVTQTPKHLITATGQRVTLRCSPRSGDLSVYWYQQSLDQGLQFLIQYYNGEERAKGNILERFSAQQFPDLHSELNLSSLELGDSALYFCASSVGQGARGYTFGSGTRLTVV.

The chain joins TRBV7-2 to TRBJ2-7; TRBD2 matches at 9 bases. With V trimmed by 5 bases and J by 3 bases, 8 bases remained unmatched. The CDR3 length is 15 residues. Germline V gene lookup returns CDR1 SGHTA and CDR2 FQGNSA. CDR3 nucleotides: TGTGCCAGCAGCGTTAGACTAGCGGAGGGCTACGAGCAGTACTTC. This sequence encodes CASSVRLAEGYEQYF.